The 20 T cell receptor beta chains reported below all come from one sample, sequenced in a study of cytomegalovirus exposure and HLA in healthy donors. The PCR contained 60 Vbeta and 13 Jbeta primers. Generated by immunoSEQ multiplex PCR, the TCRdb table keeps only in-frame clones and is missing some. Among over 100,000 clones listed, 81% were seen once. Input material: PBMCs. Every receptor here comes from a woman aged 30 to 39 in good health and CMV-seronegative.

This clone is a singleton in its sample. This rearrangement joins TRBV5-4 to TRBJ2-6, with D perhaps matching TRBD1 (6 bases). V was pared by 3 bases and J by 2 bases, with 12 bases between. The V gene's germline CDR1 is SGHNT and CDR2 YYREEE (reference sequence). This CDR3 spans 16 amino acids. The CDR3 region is CASSSKRTAGANVLTF. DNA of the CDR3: TGTGCCAGCAGCTCAAAACGGACAGCTGGGGCCAACGTCCTGACTTTC.

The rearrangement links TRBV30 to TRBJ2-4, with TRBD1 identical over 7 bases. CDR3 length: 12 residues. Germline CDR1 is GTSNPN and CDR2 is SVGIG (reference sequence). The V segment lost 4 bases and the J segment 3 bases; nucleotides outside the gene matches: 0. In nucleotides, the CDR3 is TGTGCCTGGACAGGGGGCAAAAACATTCAGTACTTC. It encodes CAWTGGKNIQYF.

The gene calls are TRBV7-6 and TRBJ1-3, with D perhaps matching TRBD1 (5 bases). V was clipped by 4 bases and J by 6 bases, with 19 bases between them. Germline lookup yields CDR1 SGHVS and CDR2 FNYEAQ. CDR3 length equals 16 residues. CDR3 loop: CASSSPQGKTLNTIYF. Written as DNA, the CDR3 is TGTGCCAGCAGCTCCCCCCAGGGTAAAACGTTAAACACCATATATTTT. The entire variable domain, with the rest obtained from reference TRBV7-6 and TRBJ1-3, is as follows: GAGVSQSPRYKVTKRGQDVALRCDPISGHVSLYWYRQALGQGPEFLTYFNYEAQQDKSGLPNDRFSAERPEGSISTLTIQRTEQRDSAMYRCASSSPQGKTLNTIYFGEGSWLTVV.

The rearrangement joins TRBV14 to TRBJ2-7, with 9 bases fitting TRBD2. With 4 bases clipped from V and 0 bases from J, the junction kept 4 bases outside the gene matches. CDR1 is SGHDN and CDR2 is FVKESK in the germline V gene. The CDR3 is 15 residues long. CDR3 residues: CASSPSGKSSYEQYF. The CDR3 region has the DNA TGTGCCAGCAGCCCTAGCGGGAAGAGCTCCTACGAGCAGTACTTC.

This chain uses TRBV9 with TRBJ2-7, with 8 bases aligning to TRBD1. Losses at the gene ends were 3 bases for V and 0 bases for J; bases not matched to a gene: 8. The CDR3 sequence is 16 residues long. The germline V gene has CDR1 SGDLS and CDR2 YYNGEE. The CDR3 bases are TGTGCCAGCAGCGCGGGATCAGGGGGCTCCTCCTACGAGCAGTACTTC. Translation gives CASSAGSGGSSYEQYF.

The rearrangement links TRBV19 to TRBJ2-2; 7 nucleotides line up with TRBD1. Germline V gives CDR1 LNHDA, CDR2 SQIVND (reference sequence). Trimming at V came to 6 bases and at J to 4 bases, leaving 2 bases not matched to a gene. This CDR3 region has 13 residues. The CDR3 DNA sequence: TGTGCCAGTAGAAACAGGGGCACCGGGGAGCTGTTTTTT. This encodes CASRNRGTGELFF.

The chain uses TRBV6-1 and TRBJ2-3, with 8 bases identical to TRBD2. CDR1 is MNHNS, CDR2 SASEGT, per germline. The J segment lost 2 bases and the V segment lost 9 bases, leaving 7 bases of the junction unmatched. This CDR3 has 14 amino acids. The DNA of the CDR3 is TGTGCCAGTTCAGCGGGAGTCGCCACAGATACGCAGTATTTT. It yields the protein CASSAGVATDTQYF.

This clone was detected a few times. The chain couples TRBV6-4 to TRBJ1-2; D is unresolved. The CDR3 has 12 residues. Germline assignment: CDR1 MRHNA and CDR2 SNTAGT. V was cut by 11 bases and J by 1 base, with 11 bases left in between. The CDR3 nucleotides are TGTGCCTCTCCTCGGGATAACTATGGCTACACCTTC. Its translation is CASPRDNYGYTF.

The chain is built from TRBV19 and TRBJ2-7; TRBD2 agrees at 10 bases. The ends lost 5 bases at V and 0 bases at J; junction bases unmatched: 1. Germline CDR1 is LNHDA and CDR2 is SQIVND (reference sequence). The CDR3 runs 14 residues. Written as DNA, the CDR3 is TGTGCCAGTAGTGGGACTAGCGCCTCCTACGAGCAGTACTTC. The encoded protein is CASSGTSASYEQYF.

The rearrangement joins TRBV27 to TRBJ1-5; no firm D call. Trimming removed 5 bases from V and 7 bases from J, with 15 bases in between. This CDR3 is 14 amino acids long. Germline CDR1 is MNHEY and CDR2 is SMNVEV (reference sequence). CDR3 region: CASSLSGLRQPQHF. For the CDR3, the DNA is TGTGCCAGCAGTCTGAGTGGGTTGCGGCAGCCCCAGCATTTT.

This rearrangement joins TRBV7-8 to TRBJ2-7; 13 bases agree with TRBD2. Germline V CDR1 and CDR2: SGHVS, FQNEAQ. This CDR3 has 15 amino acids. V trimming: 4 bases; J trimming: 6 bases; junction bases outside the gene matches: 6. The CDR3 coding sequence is TGTGCCAGCAGCTACCGGACTAGCGGGAGTTGCGAGCAGTACTTC. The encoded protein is CASSYRTSGSCEQYF.

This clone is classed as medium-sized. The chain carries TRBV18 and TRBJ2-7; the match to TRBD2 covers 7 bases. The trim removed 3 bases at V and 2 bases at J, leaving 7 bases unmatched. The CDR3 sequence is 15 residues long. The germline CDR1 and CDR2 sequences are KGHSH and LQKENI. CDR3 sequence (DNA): TGTGCCAGCTCACCCGGCAGCGGGACCCCCTACGAGCAGTACTTC. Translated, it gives CASSPGSGTPYEQYF.

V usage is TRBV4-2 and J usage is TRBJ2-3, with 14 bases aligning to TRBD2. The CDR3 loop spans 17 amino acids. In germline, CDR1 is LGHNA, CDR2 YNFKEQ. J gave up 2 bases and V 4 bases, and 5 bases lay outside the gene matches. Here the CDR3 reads CASSPGTSGRNTDTQYF. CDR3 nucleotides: TGTGCCAGCAGCCCAGGGACTAGCGGGAGAAACACAGATACGCAGTATTTT.

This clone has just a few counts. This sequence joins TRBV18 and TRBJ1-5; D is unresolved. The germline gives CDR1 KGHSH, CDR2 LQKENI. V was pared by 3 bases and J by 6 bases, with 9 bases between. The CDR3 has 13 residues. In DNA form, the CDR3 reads TGTGCCAGCTCACCTGAGGGAGGTCAGCCCCAGCATTTT. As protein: CASSPEGGQPQHF.

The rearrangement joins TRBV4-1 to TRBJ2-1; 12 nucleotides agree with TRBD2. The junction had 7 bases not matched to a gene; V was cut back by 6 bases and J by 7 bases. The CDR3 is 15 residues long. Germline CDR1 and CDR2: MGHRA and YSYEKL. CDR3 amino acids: CASRAPSGRVNEQFF. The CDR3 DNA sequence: TGCGCCAGCAGGGCTCCTAGCGGGAGGGTTAATGAGCAGTTCTTC.

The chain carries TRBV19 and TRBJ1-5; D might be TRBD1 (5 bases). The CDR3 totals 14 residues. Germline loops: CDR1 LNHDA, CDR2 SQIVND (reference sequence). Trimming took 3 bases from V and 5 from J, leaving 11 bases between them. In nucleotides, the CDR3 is TGTGCCAGTAGTATCCCCCAGGGATATCAGCCCCAGCATTTT. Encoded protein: CASSIPQGYQPQHF.

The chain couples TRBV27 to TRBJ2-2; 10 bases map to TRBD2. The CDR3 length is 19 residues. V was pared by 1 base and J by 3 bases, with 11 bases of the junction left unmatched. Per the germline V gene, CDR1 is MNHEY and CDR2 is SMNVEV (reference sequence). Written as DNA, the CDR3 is TGTGCCAGCAGTTTATTTTGGACTAGCGGAGGGCCCCACACCGGGGAGCTGTTTTTT. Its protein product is CASSLFWTSGGPHTGELFF.

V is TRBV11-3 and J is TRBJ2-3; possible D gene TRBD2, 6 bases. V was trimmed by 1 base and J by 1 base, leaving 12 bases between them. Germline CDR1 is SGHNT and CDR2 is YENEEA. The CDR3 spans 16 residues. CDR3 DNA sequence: TGTGCCAGCAGCTTAGGAAGGCGGGAAGGCACAGATACGCAGTATTTT. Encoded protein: CASSLGRREGTDTQYF.

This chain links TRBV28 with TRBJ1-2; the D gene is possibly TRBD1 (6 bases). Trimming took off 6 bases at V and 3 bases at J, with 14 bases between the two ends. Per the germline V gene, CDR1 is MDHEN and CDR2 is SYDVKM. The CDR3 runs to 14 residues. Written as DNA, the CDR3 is TGTGCCAGCAGATACAGGGAAGGAGACTATGGCTACACCTTC. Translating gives CASRYREGDYGYTF.

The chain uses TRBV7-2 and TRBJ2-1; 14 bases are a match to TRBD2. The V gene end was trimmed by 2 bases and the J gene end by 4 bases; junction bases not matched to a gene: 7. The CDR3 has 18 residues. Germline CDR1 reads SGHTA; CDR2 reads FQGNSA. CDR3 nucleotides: TGTGCCAGCAGCTTAACTGCCGGGACTAGCGGGAGTTACAATGAGCAGTTCTTC. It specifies CASSLTAGTSGSYNEQFF.